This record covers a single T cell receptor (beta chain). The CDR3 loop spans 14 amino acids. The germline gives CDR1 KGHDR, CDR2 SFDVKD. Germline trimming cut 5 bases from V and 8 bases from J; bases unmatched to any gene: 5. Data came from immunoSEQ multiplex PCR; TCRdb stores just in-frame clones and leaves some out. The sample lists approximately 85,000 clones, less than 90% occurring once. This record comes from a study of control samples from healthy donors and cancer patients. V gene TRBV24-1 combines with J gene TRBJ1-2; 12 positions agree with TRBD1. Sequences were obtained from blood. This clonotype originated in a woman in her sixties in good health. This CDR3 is CATSGGQGAGGYTF. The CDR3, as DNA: TGTGCCACCAGTGGGGGACAGGGGGCCGGAGGCTACACCTTC.